The 24 T cell receptor beta chains below were found in one sample sequenced in a study of blood T cells in healthy people across ages. Through a sample-barcoded 5' primer and a J-beta primer mix, a second PCR was run for about 6 to 11 cycles. TCRdb recomputed calls from the 5' RACE reads with MiXCR, one row per CDR3 protein. Here the sample spans fewer than 2 million distinct CDR3 sequences, about two fifths being singletons. The sample was blood. These receptors all come from a human donor in good health.

This clonotype was recorded once. V usage is TRBV19 and J usage is TRBJ2-3, with D unresolved. Trimming removed 5 bases at V and 2 bases at J, with 17 bases between. The CDR3 is 16 residues long. Germline V gene data show CDR1 as LNHDA and CDR2 as SQIVND (reference sequence). The CDR3, as DNA: TGTGCCAGTAGTGCCACGACTGGAATCTACACAGATACGCAGTATTTT. Encoded protein: CASSATTGIYTDTQYF.

A few counts support this clonotype. J is TRBJ2-7 and V is TRBV7-2; D gene unclear. The CDR3 runs 13 residues. The V and J ends lost 5 bases and 3 bases respectively, with 11 bases between them. The germline gives CDR1 SGHTA, CDR2 FQGNSA. Here the CDR3 DNA reads TGTGCCAGCAGCGAAGACCGAATCTACGAGCAGTACTTC. Translated: CASSEDRIYEQYF.

Comments on this clonotype: This likely comes from a read error, as the CDR3 has no conserved phenylalanine or tryptophan at its end. The V and J genes are TRBV20-1 and TRBJ2-3; TRBD1 agrees at 7 bases. J lost 2 bases, V lost 6 bases, and 11 bases had no gene match. CDR3 length: 15 amino acids. CDR1 is DFQATT and CDR2 is SNEGSKA in the germline V gene (reference sequence). CDR3 in amino acids: CSAPSFDRDTDTQYV. In DNA form, the CDR3 reads TGCAGTGCGCCTTCATTTGACAGGGACACAGATACGCAGTATGTT.

The V call is TRBV11-2, the J call TRBJ2-1; D unresolved. V gave up 1 base and J gave up 9 bases, with 10 bases separating them. Germline assignment: CDR1 SGHAT and CDR2 FQNNGV. This CDR3 has 13 amino acids. CDR3 in amino acids: CASSLGWSGEQFF. The CDR3 DNA reads as TGTGCCAGCAGCTTAGGCTGGTCGGGTGAGCAGTTCTTC. Based on the CDR3 plus reference TRBV11-2 and TRBJ2-1, the full variable domain is EAGVAQSPRYKIIEKRQSVAFWCNPISGHATLYWYQQILGQGPKLLIQFQNNGVVDDSQLPKDRFSAERLKGVDSTLKIQPAKLEDSAVYLCASSLGWSGEQFFGPGTRLTVL.

There are a few counts of this clonotype. Relative to the germline gene, one junction end is altered; a read error may explain this. V is TRBV6-2 or TRBV6-3 and J is TRBJ2-4, with D unclear. This CDR3 contains 17 residues. Germline CDR1 reads MNHEY; CDR2 reads SVGEGT. CDR3 protein: CAGSPPKAVLAKNIQYF. The DNA for the CDR3 is TGTGCCGGCAGCCCCCCCAAGGCCGTCTTAGCCAAAAACATTCAGTACTTC.

The chain carries TRBV3-1 and TRBJ2-1; 11 nucleotides match TRBD2. V shed 4 bases, J shed 12 bases, and the junction held 11 bases outside the gene matches. The CDR3 is made up of 15 amino acids. Germline V CDR1 and CDR2: LGHDT, YNNKEL (reference sequence). CDR3 coding DNA: TGTGCCAGCAGCCCAGGCACTAGCGGGGGCCTGGGGCAGTTCTTC. Protein sequence: CASSPGTSGGLGQFF.

On this clonotype itself: One base away lies a much larger clone, so this may be a sequencing read error. The V call is TRBV2, the J call TRBJ1-5; D is possibly TRBD1 (6 bases). CDR1 is SNHLY, CDR2 FYNNEI, per germline. This CDR3 spans 16 amino acids. The CDR3 DNA is TGTGCCAGCAGCGACCCAGGGGTTGGCGGCAATCGGCCCCAGCATTTT. It translates to CASSDPGVGGNRPQHF.

The sample holds a few counts of this clonotype. The J gene is TRBJ2-7, the V gene TRBV7-2, with D uncertain. This CDR3 spans 16 amino acids. Per germline, CDR1 SGHTA and CDR2 FQGNSA. The V and J ends lost 1 base and 0 bases respectively, with 13 bases between them. DNA of the CDR3: TGTGCCAGCAGCTTAGGCGATGTCCGGAGCTCCTACGAGCAGTACTTC. Its protein product is CASSLGDVRSSYEQYF.

The gene calls are TRBV29-1 and TRBJ1-2, with D possibly matching TRBD1 (5 bases). V lost 6 bases and J lost 3, with 20 bases in between. The germline V gene encodes CDR1 SQVTM and CDR2 ANQGSEA. This CDR3 spans 15 amino acids. The CDR3 loop reads CSVGGFGAGDYGYTF. The CDR3 DNA reads as TGCAGCGTCGGCGGTTTTGGGGCGGGGGACTATGGCTACACCTTC.

In its sample, this clonotype was seen a few times. This sequence joins TRBV6-5 and TRBJ2-3; D not certain. The CDR3 spans 15 residues. From germline, CDR1 is MNHEY and CDR2 SVGAGI. V shed 8 bases and J shed 0 bases, with 15 bases lying between them. In nucleotides, the CDR3 is TGTGCCAGCGCGATCTTAGACGGAAGCACAGATACGCAGTATTTT. It yields the protein CASAILDGSTDTQYF.

A few counts support this clonotype. The V and J genes are TRBV7-2 and TRBJ1-2; 7 nucleotides agree with TRBD1. V shed 4 bases and J 8 bases; nucleotides not matched to a gene: 16. Germline lookup yields CDR1 SGHTA and CDR2 FQGNSA. The CDR3 is 16 amino acids. The CDR3 DNA is TGTGCCAGCAGCTCTCACTCCACAGGGGAGCAGGGGGGCTACACCTTC. It yields the protein CASSSHSTGEQGGYTF.

This clonotype was found a few times. The V gene is TRBV7-2, the J gene TRBJ2-7; 7 positions agree with TRBD1. V shed 1 base, J shed 0 bases, and the junction held 6 bases outside the gene matches. Looked up from germline, CDR1 is SGHTA and CDR2 is FQGNSA. The length of the CDR3 is 16 residues. CDR3 amino acids: CASSLGQGESSYEQYF. The DNA for the CDR3 is TGTGCCAGCAGCTTAGGGCAGGGGGAGAGCTCCTACGAGCAGTACTTC.

The rearrangement joins TRBV4-1 to TRBJ1-1, with no clear D. Trimming pared 0 bases from V and 5 bases from J, leaving 10 bases between. CDR1 and CDR2 from the germline V gene are MGHRA and YSYEKL. The CDR3 has 14 residues. The CDR3 DNA reads TGCGCCAGCAGCCAAGATGGTACCTGGACTGAAGCTTTCTTT. This sequence encodes CASSQDGTWTEAFF.

The V and J genes are TRBV7-6 and TRBJ2-7, with D perhaps TRBD1 or TRBD2 (5 bases each). The germline V gene has CDR1 SGHVS and CDR2 FNYEAQ. The CDR3 consists of 18 residues. Trimming stripped 6 bases from V and 6 bases from J, with 30 bases between. CDR3 in DNA: TGTGCCAGCAGGCCCGGTCCCCCCACAGGTTATGAGGGCGGCGAGCAGTACTTC. Protein product: CASRPGPPTGYEGGEQYF.

The rearrangement links TRBV12-3 or TRBV12-4 to TRBJ2-7; TRBD2 is a possible D gene (6 bases). The CDR3 runs 14 residues. Between the trimmed V and J ends, which lost 7 bases and 2 bases, there was a span of 15 bases. CDR3 nucleotide sequence: TGTGCCAGCACCGGGACTTTACCTACCTACGAGCAGTACTTC. Protein product: CASTGTLPTYEQYF.

The chain couples TRBV29-1 to TRBJ2-3, with D perhaps TRBD2 (7 bases). Germline CDR1 is SQVTM and CDR2 is ANQGSEA. The CDR3 covers 16 residues. Trimming took 1 base from V and 4 from J, leaving 18 bases between them. CDR3 amino acids: CSVEGVGGYRADTQYF. The CDR3 coding sequence is TGCAGCGTTGAAGGGGTGGGAGGGTACAGGGCAGATACGCAGTATTTT.

This clonotype was observed a few times. The rearrangement links TRBV28 to TRBJ1-2; tentatively, D is TRBD1 (5 bases). Germline CDR1 is MDHEN and CDR2 is SYDVKM. The CDR3 loop spans 12 amino acids. V was pared by 4 bases and J by 7 bases, with 10 bases between. The CDR3 spells CASSYQGSGYTF. CDR3 DNA sequence: TGTGCCAGCAGTTATCAGGGCTCTGGCTACACCTTC.

This clonotype turned up a few times. The rearrangement uses TRBV5-1 and TRBJ1-1; D perhaps matches TRBD1 (6 bases). V dropped 2 bases and J dropped 0 bases, with 11 bases sitting between them. The germline CDR1 and CDR2 sequences are SGHRS and YFSETQ. The CDR3 contains 15 residues. CDR3 protein: CASSLQGFLNTEAFF. CDR3 nucleotides: TGCGCCAGCAGCTTACAGGGTTTTCTGAACACTGAAGCTTTCTTT.

This chain connects TRBV13 to TRBJ2-5, with D tentatively TRBD1 (6 bases). CDR1 and CDR2 (germline): PRHDT, FYEKMQ (reference sequence). V was trimmed by 3 bases and J by 3 bases, leaving 11 bases between them. The length of the CDR3 is 14 residues. CDR3 in DNA: TGTGCCAGCAGCTTCAGGGGCGTGGAAGAGACCCAGTACTTC. Its protein is CASSFRGVEETQYF.

This clonotype has more than one count but fewer than ten. The chain employs TRBV7-9 and TRBJ2-3; D perhaps matches TRBD1 (6 bases). This CDR3 is built from 17 residues. V lost 3 bases and J 1 base, leaving 17 bases between the germline ends. CDR1 and CDR2 (germline): SEHNR, FQNEAQ (reference sequence). The CDR3 spells CASSFSWREGGTDTQYF. DNA of the CDR3: TGTGCCAGCAGCTTCAGCTGGAGAGAGGGGGGCACAGATACGCAGTATTTT. Full variable domain (rest looked up from reference TRBV7-9 and TRBJ2-3): DTGVSQNPRHKITKRGQNVTFRCDPISEHNRLYWYRQTLGQGPEFLTYFQNEAQLEKSRLLSDRFSAERPKGSFSTLEIQRTEQGDSAMYLCASSFSWREGGTDTQYFGPGTRLTVL.

V usage is TRBV20-1 and J usage is TRBJ2-2; a weak D match, TRBD1 (6 bases). V was clipped by 3 bases and J by 5 bases, with 16 bases between them. Germline V gene lookup returns CDR1 DFQATT and CDR2 SNEGSKA (reference sequence). The CDR3 totals 15 residues. DNA for the CDR3: TGCAGTGCTAGTCACAGGGTTGAAAGGACCGGGGAGCTGTTTTTT. This gives the protein CSASHRVERTGELFF.

This clonotype appeared a few times. The chain couples TRBV15 to TRBJ1-5; D gene ambiguous. CDR3 size: 14 residues. The germline V gene has CDR1 LNHNV and CDR2 YYDKDF (reference sequence). Trimming cost V 1 base and J 9 bases, with 13 bases left between them. Here the CDR3 reads CATSRAAVMGPQHF. For the CDR3, the DNA is TGTGCCACCAGCAGAGCAGCCGTGATGGGGCCCCAGCATTTT. Complete variable domain (other parts from reference TRBV15 and TRBJ1-5): DAMVIQNPRYQVTQFGKPVTLSCSQTLNHNVMYWYQQKSSQAPKLLFHYYDKDFNNEADTPDNFQSRRPNTSFCFLDIRSPGLGDTAMYLCATSRAAVMGPQHFGDGTRLSIL.

The chain carries TRBV4-3 and TRBJ1-2; possible D gene TRBD1, 6 bases. The V and J ends lost 0 bases and 2 bases respectively, with 13 bases between them. From germline, CDR1 is LGHNA and CDR2 YSLEER. This CDR3 region has 16 residues. The CDR3 reads CASSQDPTGVNYGYTF. CDR3 DNA: TGCGCCAGCAGCCAAGACCCGACAGGAGTGAACTATGGCTACACCTTC.

J is TRBJ2-3 and V is TRBV7-9, with 8 bases lining up with TRBD2. V dropped 1 base and J dropped 6; count of bases not matched to a gene: 6. This CDR3 has 15 amino acids. Looked up from germline, CDR1 is SEHNR and CDR2 is FQNEAQ (reference sequence). The CDR3 DNA reads as TGTGCCAGCAGCTTAGTCGTTAGCGGGGCTGATACGCAGTATTTT. This codes for CASSLVVSGADTQYF. The variable domain in full, completed from reference TRBV7-9 and TRBJ2-3, reads DTGVSQNPRHKITKRGQNVTFRCDPISEHNRLYWYRQTLGQGPEFLTYFQNEAQLEKSRLLSDRFSAERPKGSFSTLEIQRTEQGDSAMYLCASSLVVSGADTQYFGPGTRLTVL.